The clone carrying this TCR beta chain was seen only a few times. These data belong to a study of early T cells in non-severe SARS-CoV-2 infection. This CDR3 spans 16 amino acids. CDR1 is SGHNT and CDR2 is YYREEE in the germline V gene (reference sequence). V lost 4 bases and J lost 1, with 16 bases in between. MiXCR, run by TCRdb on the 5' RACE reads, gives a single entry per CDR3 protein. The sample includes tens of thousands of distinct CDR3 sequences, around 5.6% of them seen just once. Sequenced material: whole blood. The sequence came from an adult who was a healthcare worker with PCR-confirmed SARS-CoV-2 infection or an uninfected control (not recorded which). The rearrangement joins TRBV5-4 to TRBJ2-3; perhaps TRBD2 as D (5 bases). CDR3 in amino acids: CASSGLGSGRTDTQYF. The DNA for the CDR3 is TGTGCCAGCAGCGGGCTGGGGAGCGGACGCACAGATACGCAGTATTTT.